The 28 T cell receptor beta chains given below trace back to one sample, sequenced in a study of metastatic and nonmetastatic thyroid tumors. TCRdb reassembled clones from the PCR reads with MiXCR. The data contain about 59,000 clones, about a sixth of them seen just once; the ten biggest clones take up over 9%. The entire patient cohort was treatment-naive prior to thyroid surgery. The sample consisted of blood. The origin of the receptors is a male donor with papillary thyroid cancer or a benign thyroid nodule (not recorded which). Some clones in this sample may be carry-over from other donors' samples.

This clone was observed at least ten times. This chain connects TRBV5-6 to TRBJ2-1, with 7 bases identical to TRBD1. The CDR3 totals 13 residues. Germline V gene data show CDR1 as SGHDT and CDR2 as YYEEEE. V was pared by 4 bases and J by 7 bases, with 5 bases of the junction left unmatched. CDR3 sequence: CASSLGTENEQFF. The CDR3 nucleotides are TGTGCCAGCAGCCTTGGGACAGAAAATGAGCAGTTCTTC.

The V gene is TRBV30, the J gene TRBJ2-7, with TRBD1 matching over 8 bases. CDR1 and CDR2 (germline): GTSNPN, SVGIG (reference sequence). The V and J ends lost 3 bases and 2 bases, in that order; junction bases with no gene match: 0. CDR3 size: 12 residues. CDR3: CAWSRGPYEQYF. The CDR3 DNA sequence: TGTGCCTGGAGCAGGGGGCCCTACGAGCAGTACTTC.

This clone was seen repeatedly, ten times or more. The CDR3 loop reads CASSSNGELFF. As DNA, the CDR3 is TGTGCCAGCAGTTCGAACGGGGAGCTGTTTTTT. V is TRBV6-1 and J is TRBJ2-2; D not certain. Germline V gives CDR1 MNHNS, CDR2 SASEGT. Deletions cut 5 bases from V and 7 bases from J, with 5 bases between. This CDR3 contains 11 residues.

This clone was seen at least ten times. The chain carries TRBV12-3 or TRBV12-4 and TRBJ2-1; TRBD2 matches at 10 bases. V shed 4 bases, J shed 2 bases, and the junction held 2 bases outside the gene matches. This CDR3 has 15 amino acids. CDR3 nucleotides: TGTGCCAGCAGTTCAAGCGGGGGGGCCTACAATGAGCAGTTCTTC. Amino acids: CASSSSGGAYNEQFF.

The rearrangement links TRBV11-2 to TRBJ2-1; possible D gene TRBD1, 6 bases. The germline CDR1 and CDR2 sequences are SGHAT and FQNNGV. This CDR3 contains 16 residues. Trimming took 4 bases from V and 4 from J, leaving 17 bases between them. The CDR3 DNA reads as TGTGCCAGCAGCTACCCGCAGGGCAGGGGATACAATGAGCAGTTCTTC. This sequence encodes CASSYPQGRGYNEQFF.

A note on this clone: Other DNA sequences of this sample code for an identical CDR3. V usage is TRBV20-1 and J usage is TRBJ2-7, with 11 bases matching TRBD2. CDR3 length equals 14 residues. After removal of 1 base from V and 1 base from J, the junction contained 0 bases not matched to a gene. CDR1 DFQATT and CDR2 SNEGSKA come from the germline V gene (reference sequence). Written as DNA, the CDR3 is TGCAGTGCTAGAGGACTAGCGGGATCCTACGAGCAGTACTTC. Encoded protein: CSARGLAGSYEQYF.

In its sample, this clone was seen many times. V and J are TRBV11-1 and TRBJ1-2; D ambiguous. The length of the CDR3 is 18 residues. Germline V gives CDR1 SGHAT, CDR2 FQDESV (reference sequence). Deletions cut 4 bases from V and 2 bases from J, with 23 bases between. This chain's CDR3 is CASSYRPFFPKGNYGYTF. CDR3 DNA sequence: TGTGCCAGCAGCTACAGACCGTTTTTTCCCAAGGGAAACTATGGCTACACCTTC.

This clone was counted many times. The genes are TRBV28 and TRBJ1-2, with 7 bases matching TRBD1. Germline V gene lookup returns CDR1 MDHEN and CDR2 SYDVKM. The CDR3 has 17 residues. V lost 5 bases to trimming and J lost 8 bases; unmatched junction nucleotides: 20. In DNA, the CDR3 is TGTGCCAGCAGTCTATCATTTTCGGGCACAGGGGTTGGGGGCTACACCTTC. Translation gives CASSLSFSGTGVGGYTF.

The table lists this clone with many counts. V and J are TRBV2 and TRBJ1-6, with TRBD1 matching over 7 bases. V trimming: 8 bases; J trimming: 1 base; junction bases outside the gene matches: 8. CDR1 SNHLY and CDR2 FYNNEI come from the germline V gene. The CDR3 has 16 residues. CDR3 nucleotides: TGTGCCAGCCAGGGGGAGGGGTCGTCCTATAATTCACCCCTCCACTTT. Its translation: CASQGEGSSYNSPLHF.

This clone was seen at least ten times. V is TRBV6-4 and J is TRBJ2-1; 8 bases agree with TRBD2. CDR1 is MRHNA, CDR2 SNTAGT, per germline. V shed 2 bases, J shed 1 base, and the junction held 1 base outside the gene matches. The CDR3 length is 15 residues. The CDR3 DNA reads as TGTGCCAGCAGTGACCGGGAGGGGTCCTACAATGAGCAGTTCTTC. Translation gives CASSDREGSYNEQFF.

V is TRBV20-1 and J is TRBJ2-7; D not certain. Germline CDR1 and CDR2: DFQATT and SNEGSKA (reference sequence). The germline V and J ends were trimmed by 2 bases and 10 bases, with 24 bases remaining between them. This CDR3 is 15 amino acids long. As DNA, the CDR3 is TGCAGTGCTAGAAGACCTGGAAGCCTCCTTACCTACCAGTACTTC. Its translation: CSARRPGSLLTYQYF.

This clone was picked up many times. The rearrangement links TRBV2 to TRBJ2-2; D is possibly TRBD2 (6 bases). The CDR3 totals 16 residues. CDR1 and CDR2 (germline): SNHLY, FYNNEI. The V and J ends lost 4 bases and 4 bases respectively, with 16 bases between them. CDR3 nucleotides: TGTGCCAGCAGTGCTGGGCGGGATGGAGGCACCGGGGAGCTGTTTTTT. This sequence encodes CASSAGRDGGTGELFF.

Ten or more counts support this clone. This chain joins TRBV12-3 or TRBV12-4 and TRBJ1-2; 7 positions agree with TRBD1. With V trimmed by 7 bases and J by 2 bases, 16 bases remained unmatched. The CDR3 has 17 amino acids. The CDR3 DNA reads TGTGCCAGCACCTACCTAAACCCGGGACAGACCAACTATGGCTACACCTTC. Amino acids: CASTYLNPGQTNYGYTF.

In its sample, this clone was seen a few times. A read error may be the cause here, since a much bigger clone is one base away. Other DNA sequences in this specimen translate into the identical CDR3. This chain uses TRBV4-1 with TRBJ1-4, with 8 nucleotides matching TRBD1. The V gene end was trimmed by 6 bases and the J gene end by 8 bases; junction bases not matched to a gene: 11. Germline lookup yields CDR1 MGHRA and CDR2 YSYEKL. The CDR3 runs to 15 residues. CDR3 coding DNA: TGCGCCAGCAGGCCCTCCGGTACAGGGGGAGAAAAACTGTTTTTT. The encoded protein is CASRPSGTGGEKLFF.

This clone was counted at least ten times. The V and J genes are TRBV4-1 and TRBJ1-2, with D possibly being TRBD1 (6 bases). The CDR3 loop spans 16 amino acids. V lost 0 bases to trimming and J lost 2 bases, with 13 bases between them. Germline-derived CDR1 and CDR2 are MGHRA and YSYEKL. This chain's CDR3 is CASSQDRGTTNYGYTF. The CDR3, as DNA: TGCGCCAGCAGCCAAGATAGGGGGACAACGAACTATGGCTACACCTTC.

This clone appeared many times. This rearrangement joins TRBV5-1 to TRBJ2-3, with D tentatively TRBD1 (5 bases). The germline V gene has CDR1 SGHRS and CDR2 YFSETQ. V shed 2 bases and J shed 3 bases, with 13 bases lying between them. This CDR3 has 15 amino acids. The CDR3 DNA reads as TGCGCCAGCAGCTTCGAACAGGTGCGGACAGATACGCAGTATTTT. The encoded protein is CASSFEQVRTDTQYF.

This clone has only one observation. This chain links TRBV28 with TRBJ1-1; D not certain. CDR1 is MDHEN, CDR2 SYDVKM, per germline. Trimming took off 7 bases at V and 2 bases at J, with 11 bases between the two ends. The CDR3 runs 13 residues. The CDR3 sequence is CASNRGVNTEAFF. Here the CDR3 DNA reads TGTGCCAGCAATCGGGGTGTCAACACTGAAGCTTTCTTT.

This clone was seen ten or more times. The V gene is TRBV2, the J gene TRBJ2-1; 14 nucleotides line up with TRBD2. The CDR3 length is 15 residues. Germline CDR1 reads SNHLY; CDR2 reads FYNNEI. J lost 10 bases, V lost 5 bases, and 7 bases had no gene match. The CDR3: CASSKGLAGVREQFF. The CDR3 nucleotides read TGTGCCAGCAGTAAGGGACTAGCGGGGGTTCGGGAGCAGTTCTTC.

J is TRBJ1-1 and V is TRBV5-1; D is unclear. Germline CDR1 is SGHRS and CDR2 is YFSETQ. The CDR3 covers 14 residues. Trimming removed 4 bases from V and 4 bases from J, with 14 bases in between. In nucleotides, the CDR3 is TGCGCCAGCAGCCCCGGGTCGGGGAGCACTGAAGCTTTCTTT. It is translated as CASSPGSGSTEAFF.

This clone showed up many times. The chain couples TRBV3-1 to TRBJ2-1, with 14 bases matching TRBD2. The CDR3 sequence is 16 residues long. V lost 3 bases to trimming and J lost 6 bases; unmatched junction nucleotides: 4. In germline, CDR1 is LGHDT, CDR2 YNNKEL (reference sequence). The CDR3 loop reads CASSQGLAGVFNEQFF. The CDR3 DNA reads as TGTGCCAGCAGCCAGGGACTAGCGGGAGTTTTCAATGAGCAGTTCTTC.

A word on this clone: A much larger clone differs by one base, so this may be a read error. Other DNA sequences of this sample code for an identical CDR3. The V and J genes are TRBV6-1 and TRBJ1-5; TRBD1 matches 10 bases. This CDR3 contains 16 residues. Looked up from germline, CDR1 is MNHNS and CDR2 is SASEGT. The V gene end was trimmed by 7 bases and the J gene end by 9 bases; junction bases not matched to a gene: 15. The CDR3 DNA follows: TGTGCCAGCACACCCTTTCCGACAGGGGGCGGGCGGCCCCAGCATTTT. Protein sequence: CASTPFPTGGGRPQHF.

This rearrangement joins TRBV30 to TRBJ1-1, with D unclear. Germline CDR1 and CDR2: GTSNPN and SVGIG (reference sequence). The CDR3 extends over 12 amino acids. Trimming left V 3 bases short and J 0 bases short, with 5 bases between. As DNA, the CDR3 is TGTGCCTGGAGAGCGATGAACACTGAAGCTTTCTTT. As protein: CAWRAMNTEAFF.

V usage is TRBV6-1 and J usage is TRBJ2-7; D is tentatively TRBD1 or TRBD2 (7 bases each). The V end was cut by 6 bases, the J end by 3 bases, with 15 bases between. There are 14 residues in the CDR3. From germline, CDR1 is MNHNS and CDR2 SASEGT. CDR3 in amino acids: CASRHTGEGYEQYF. CDR3 nucleotides: TGTGCCAGCAGACACACAGGGGAGGGCTACGAGCAGTACTTC.

This clone was counted ten times or more. The chain combines TRBV19 with TRBJ1-6; 8 bases line up with TRBD1. This CDR3 is 16 amino acids long. CDR1 LNHDA and CDR2 SQIVND come from the germline V gene (reference sequence). J gave up 5 bases and V 6 bases, and 9 bases lay outside the gene matches. Here the CDR3 reads CASRGQDGTDNSPLHF. In DNA form, the CDR3 reads TGTGCCAGTAGGGGACAGGATGGGACCGATAATTCACCCCTCCACTTT.

This clone was detected many times. V gene TRBV6-4 combines with J gene TRBJ2-3; 8 bases are shared with TRBD2. The CDR3 length is 15 residues. V trimming: 6 bases; J trimming: 1 base; junction bases outside the gene matches: 6. Germline-derived CDR1 and CDR2 are MRHNA and SNTAGT. The CDR3 reads CASRINSGGTDTQYF. The CDR3 DNA reads TGTGCCAGCAGAATTAATAGCGGGGGCACAGATACGCAGTATTTT.

This clone has at least ten counts. The chain is built from TRBV11-2 and TRBJ2-7, with 9 bases fitting TRBD1. V gave up 5 bases and J gave up 4 bases; unmatched junction bases: 9. Germline V gene lookup returns CDR1 SGHAT and CDR2 FQNNGV. CDR3 size: 15 residues. The chain's CDR3 is CASSRAGTGSYEQYF. As DNA, the CDR3 is TGTGCCAGCAGCCGCGCGGGGACAGGGTCATACGAGCAGTACTTC.

In its sample, this clone was seen many times. In the same sample, other DNA sequences code for this CDR3. V is TRBV6-4 and J is TRBJ2-3, with 10 bases identical to TRBD2. J gave up 6 bases and V 0 bases, and 6 bases lay outside the gene matches. Germline V gene sequence: CDR1 MRHNA, CDR2 SNTAGT. This CDR3 region has 16 residues. In DNA, the CDR3 is TGTGCCAGCAGTGACTCGACAGCGGGAGGGTCCGATACGCAGTATTTT. Its translation: CASSDSTAGGSDTQYF.

This clone occurred many times. The chain carries TRBV27 and TRBJ2-7; D tentatively reads TRBD1 or TRBD2 (5 bases each). CDR3 length: 14 amino acids. V was clipped by 7 bases and J by 2 bases, with 15 bases between them. The germline CDR1 and CDR2 sequences are MNHEY and SMNVEV (reference sequence). The CDR3 is CASTFGAGPYEQYV. DNA of the CDR3: TGTGCCAGCACCTTCGGGGCAGGGCCCTACGAGCAGTACGTC.